A single sample is the source of the 2 T cell receptor beta chains below, sequenced in a study of post-analysis software for immune sequencing data. Study-wide results and limits: The study found TRBV5-6, TRBV5-1 and TRBV20-1 among five or six TRBV segments more frequent in patients than controls.

Their antigens are not known. TCR beta libraries were prepared from cDNA with unique molecular identifiers. MiXCR, run by TCRdb on the PCR reads, gives a single entry per CDR3 protein. The table has about half a million distinct CDR3 sequences, roughly 46% seen once. The material sequenced was blood. The receptors were sampled from a girl between 10 and 17 years old with multiple sclerosis.

This sequence joins TRBV27 and TRBJ1-5, with D possibly being TRBD1 (6 bases). Germline CDR1 MNHEY, CDR2 SMNVEV (reference sequence). The CDR3 spans 19 residues. The V gene lost 5 bases and the J gene lost 5 bases, with 28 bases spanning the gap. The CDR3, as DNA: TGTGCCAGCAGTCCTACGGGGGCAGGCTACCCAAAGGTTTATCAGCCCCAGCATTTT. This codes for CASSPTGAGYPKVYQPQHF.

The rearrangement links TRBV18 to TRBJ2-1; 14 bases map to TRBD2. The CDR3 length is 18 residues. With V trimmed by 3 bases and J by 7 bases, 11 bases remained unmatched. The germline CDR1 and CDR2 sequences are KGHSH and LQKENI. The CDR3 sequence: CASSPRPPGTSGRNEQFF. CDR3 DNA sequence: TGTGCCAGCTCACCTCGACCTCCCGGGACTAGCGGGAGAAATGAGCAGTTCTTC. Filled out from reference TRBV18 and TRBJ2-1, the complete variable domain reads NAGVMQNPRHLVRRRGQEARLRCSPMKGHSHVYWYRQLPEEGLKFMVYLQKENIIDESGMPKERFSAEFPKEGPSILRIQQVVRGDSAAYFCASSPRPPGTSGRNEQFFGPGTRLTVL.